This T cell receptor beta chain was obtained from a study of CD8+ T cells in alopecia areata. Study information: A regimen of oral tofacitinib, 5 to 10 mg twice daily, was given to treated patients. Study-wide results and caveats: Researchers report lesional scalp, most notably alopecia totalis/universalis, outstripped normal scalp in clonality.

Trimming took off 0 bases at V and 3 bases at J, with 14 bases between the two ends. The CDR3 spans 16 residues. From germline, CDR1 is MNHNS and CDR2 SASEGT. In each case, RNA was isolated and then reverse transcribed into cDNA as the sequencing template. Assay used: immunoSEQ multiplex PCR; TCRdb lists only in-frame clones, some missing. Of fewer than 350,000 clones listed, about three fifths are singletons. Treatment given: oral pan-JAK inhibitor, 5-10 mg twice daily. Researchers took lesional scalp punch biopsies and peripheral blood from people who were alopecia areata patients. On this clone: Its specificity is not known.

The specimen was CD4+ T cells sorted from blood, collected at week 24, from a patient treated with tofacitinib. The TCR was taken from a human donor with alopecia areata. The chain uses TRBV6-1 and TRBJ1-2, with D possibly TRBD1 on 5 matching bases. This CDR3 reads CASSEAWARVYYGYTF. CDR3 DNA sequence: TGTGCCAGCAGTGAAGCCTGGGCCAGGGTTTACTATGGCTACACCTTC.